The 27 T cell receptor beta chains listed next were all sequenced from one sample in a study of beta chain features in type 1 diabetes. Of the isolated RNA, all was reverse transcribed, and so the sequenced material was expressed TCRB transcripts. The table came from immunoSEQ multiplex PCR; TCRdb's copy has only in-frame clones and leaves some out. This sample has about 360,000 clones, with roughly 13% found just once. The sample taken for sequencing was naive CD4+ T cells from blood. These TCRs come from a man younger than 35 in good health.

The chain uses TRBV18 and TRBJ2-7, with TRBD1 identical over 8 bases. Germline trimming cut 3 bases from V and 3 bases from J; bases unmatched to any gene: 7. The CDR3 runs to 15 residues. Per germline, CDR1 KGHSH and CDR2 LQKENI. DNA for the CDR3: TGTGCCAGCTCACCTTCCGGGACAGGTTACTACGAGCAGTACTTC. Amino acids: CASSPSGTGYYEQYF.

This clone was found a few times. J is TRBJ1-5 and V is TRBV19; D not resolved. The CDR3 is 13 residues long. Germline assignment: CDR1 LNHDA and CDR2 SQIVND (reference sequence). V gave up 5 bases and J gave up 6 bases, with 11 bases separating them. Here the CDR3 DNA reads TGTGCCAGTAGTTCCGCCGAGGTTCAGCCCCAGCATTTT. This sequence encodes CASSSAEVQPQHF.

The gene calls are TRBV6-5 and TRBJ1-1, with D maybe TRBD1 (6 bases). Trimming pared 0 bases from V and 3 bases from J, leaving 14 bases between. The germline V gene has CDR1 MNHEY and CDR2 SVGAGI. The CDR3 consists of 16 residues. The DNA for the CDR3 is TGTGCCAGCAGTTACTCTTTTGGGGGCCGGGACACTGAAGCTTTCTTT. Protein sequence: CASSYSFGGRDTEAFF.

This clone was counted a few times. The chain combines TRBV30 with TRBJ2-3; 10 nucleotides line up with TRBD1. The CDR3 consists of 15 residues. Trimming at V came to 1 base and at J to 5 bases, leaving 6 bases not matched to a gene. CDR1 and CDR2 (germline): GTSNPN, SVGIG (reference sequence). CDR3 sequence: CAWSAGTGEKDTQYF. The CDR3 region has the DNA TGTGCCTGGAGTGCCGGGACAGGGGAGAAAGATACGCAGTATTTT.

V gene TRBV19 combines with J gene TRBJ1-1; D gene uncertain. The germline V and J ends were trimmed by 5 bases and 3 bases, with 13 bases remaining between them. Germline CDR1 and CDR2: LNHDA and SQIVND (reference sequence). The CDR3 has 14 residues. CDR3 protein: CASSARGLDTEAFF. As DNA, the CDR3 is TGTGCCAGTAGTGCTCGAGGGTTGGACACTGAAGCTTTCTTT.

There are a few counts of this clone. The J gene is TRBJ2-2, the V gene TRBV2; possibly TRBD2 for D (6 bases). The V and J ends lost 3 bases and 5 bases respectively, with 13 bases between them. The germline V gene encodes CDR1 SNHLY and CDR2 FYNNEI. The CDR3 covers 15 residues. Written as DNA, the CDR3 is TGTGCCAGCAGTGAGTCAGGGCTAGCGACCGGGGAGCTGTTTTTT. Its protein is CASSESGLATGELFF.

This clone appeared a few times. This chain uses TRBV30 with TRBJ1-2; D is undetermined. Deletions cut 2 bases from V and 2 bases from J, with 9 bases between. In germline, CDR1 is GTSNPN, CDR2 SVGIG (reference sequence). The CDR3 is 13 residues long. DNA for the CDR3: TGTGCCTGGAGTCCCGACGGGAACTATGGCTACACCTTC. This sequence encodes CAWSPDGNYGYTF.

The V call is TRBV10-3, the J call TRBJ2-1; TRBD2 might be the D (7 bases). V dropped 10 bases and J dropped 2 bases, with 18 bases sitting between them. CDR3 length: 15 amino acids. Germline lookup yields CDR1 ENHRY and CDR2 SYGVKD. The CDR3 protein is CATQVGGHTYNEQFF. The CDR3, as DNA: TGTGCCACCCAGGTGGGGGGGCATACCTACAATGAGCAGTTCTTC.

The J gene is TRBJ1-2, the V gene TRBV30, with D tentatively TRBD1 (6 bases). This CDR3 has 12 amino acids. V lost 8 bases to trimming and J lost 5 bases, with 15 bases between them. CDR1 and CDR2 (germline): GTSNPN, SVGIG (reference sequence). Here the CDR3 DNA reads TGTGCCGGGGCAGGGGCCTTATATGGCTACACCTTC. This encodes CAGAGALYGYTF.

The chain uses TRBV7-9 and TRBJ1-1; maybe TRBD1 (6 bases). The CDR3 is 16 amino acids. Germline lookup yields CDR1 SEHNR and CDR2 FQNEAQ (reference sequence). Trimming shortened V by 11 bases and J by 0 bases, and 22 bases separated the two germline ends. CDR3 loop: CAGFRVGALMNTEAFF. The CDR3 DNA reads TGTGCCGGATTCCGGGTGGGGGCTTTAATGAACACTGAAGCTTTCTTT.

This clone has just a few counts. The rearrangement joins TRBV4-3 to TRBJ2-7; the match to TRBD2 covers 9 bases. The CDR3 runs 17 residues. Germline V gives CDR1 LGHNA, CDR2 YSLEER. With 3 bases clipped from V and 4 bases from J, the junction kept 13 bases outside the gene matches. CDR3 in amino acids: CASSHGSSGRVSYEQYF. In DNA, the CDR3 is TGCGCCAGCAGCCACGGAAGTAGCGGGAGAGTAAGTTACGAGCAGTACTTC.

This clone was counted a few times. This sequence joins TRBV15 and TRBJ1-2, with TRBD1 matching 7 bases. Germline V gene sequence: CDR1 LNHNV, CDR2 YYDKDF (reference sequence). V shed 5 bases, J shed 3 bases, and the junction held 12 bases outside the gene matches. There are 16 residues in the CDR3. The CDR3 DNA sequence: TGTGCCACCAGCCCGAGGGCTAGGGGGCAGGACTATGGCTACACCTTC. It translates to CATSPRARGQDYGYTF. Variable domain in full (rest from reference TRBV15 and TRBJ1-2): DAMVIQNPRYQVTQFGKPVTLSCSQTLNHNVMYWYQQKSSQAPKLLFHYYDKDFNNEADTPDNFQSRRPNTSFCFLDIRSPGLGDTAMYLCATSPRARGQDYGYTFGSGTRLTVV.

V usage is TRBV18 and J usage is TRBJ2-3; TRBD1 aligns across 10 bases. V lost 6 bases to trimming and J lost 4 bases; unmatched junction nucleotides: 4. The germline gives CDR1 KGHSH, CDR2 LQKENI. The CDR3 has 14 residues. The CDR3 region has the DNA TGTGCCAGCTCTCAGACAGGGGGCTCAGATACGCAGTATTTT. It codes for CASSQTGGSDTQYF.

This clone has only a few counts. This chain connects TRBV4-3 to TRBJ1-1; 7 bases match TRBD1. Trimming removed 1 base from V and 0 bases from J; junction bases left unmatched: 5. Germline V gene data show CDR1 as LGHNA and CDR2 as YSLEER. The CDR3 runs 16 residues. CDR3 sequence reads: CASSQGQGLMNTEAFF. The CDR3 DNA reads as TGCGCCAGCAGCCAAGGACAGGGCCTCATGAACACTGAAGCTTTCTTT.

This clone showed up just a few times. The chain links TRBV7-3 to TRBJ2-7; possibly TRBD2 for D (5 bases). Deletions cut 3 bases from V and 5 bases from J, with 11 bases between. The CDR3 loop spans 13 amino acids. Germline V gives CDR1 SGHTA, CDR2 FQGTGA. The chain's CDR3 is CASSFGVENEQYF. The CDR3 DNA sequence: TGTGCCAGCAGCTTCGGGGTCGAGAACGAGCAGTACTTC.

This clone was observed a handful of times. The gene calls are TRBV11-2 and TRBJ1-1, with D uncertain. Trimming shortened V by 5 bases and J by 6 bases, and 13 bases separated the two germline ends. The CDR3 sequence is 13 residues long. In germline, CDR1 is SGHAT, CDR2 FQNNGV. CDR3 bases: TGTGCCAGCAGCCCTGCGTCCGGGGCTGAAGCTTTCTTT. Translated, it gives CASSPASGAEAFF.

This clone was recorded many times. The chain combines TRBV9 with TRBJ2-1; unclear D gene. CDR1 and CDR2 (germline): SGDLS, YYNGEE. The germline V and J ends were trimmed by 10 bases and 6 bases, with 5 bases remaining between them. The CDR3 totals 9 residues. In DNA, the CDR3 is TGTGCCCCTTGCAATGAGCAGTTCTTC. Protein product: CAPCNEQFF.

V and J are TRBV5-1 and TRBJ1-1, with D unclear. The ends were cut back, 2 bases at V and 1 base at J, with 6 bases in the middle. This CDR3 has 13 residues. CDR1 and CDR2 from the germline V gene are SGHRS and YFSETQ. CDR3 sequence: CASSFNRNTEAFF. For the CDR3, the DNA is TGCGCCAGCAGCTTCAATAGGAACACTGAAGCTTTCTTT.

The V call is TRBV6-5, the J call TRBJ1-6; 10 bases line up with TRBD1. This CDR3 contains 16 residues. CDR1 MNHEY and CDR2 SVGAGI come from the germline V gene. V lost 4 bases and J lost 7; bases outside the gene matches: 7. Written as DNA, the CDR3 is TGTGCCAGCAGTTCAGACAGGGGGCGCAGGAATTCACCCCTCCACTTT. It specifies CASSSDRGRRNSPLHF.

This clone was picked up a small number of times. CDR3 in DNA: TGTGCCAGCAGCGCCCGGGACATCTCCTACAATGAGCAGTTCTTC. The encoded protein is CASSARDISYNEQFF. The V call is TRBV5-6, the J call TRBJ2-1; possible D gene TRBD1, 6 bases. V lost 4 bases and J lost 0, with 11 bases in between. The CDR3 extends over 15 amino acids. The germline CDR1 and CDR2 sequences are SGHDT and YYEEEE.

The rearrangement links TRBV6-6 to TRBJ2-1; tentatively, D is TRBD2 (5 bases). The CDR3 is 15 residues long. The germline V and J ends were trimmed by 0 bases and 4 bases, with 10 bases remaining between them. Germline CDR1 reads MNHNY; CDR2 reads SVGAGI (reference sequence). The CDR3: CASSYSSTTYNEQFF. The CDR3 DNA reads TGTGCCAGCAGTTACTCATCGACTACTTACAATGAGCAGTTCTTC.

The CDR3 DNA reads as TGTGCCAGCAGCCAGACAGGGAACACTGAAGCTTTCTTT. This translates into CASSQTGNTEAFF. The gene calls are TRBV7-2 and TRBJ1-1; D is perhaps TRBD1 (6 bases). V lost 5 bases to trimming and J lost 1 base, with 8 bases between them. Germline V CDR1 and CDR2: SGHTA, FQGNSA. CDR3 length equals 13 residues.

J is TRBJ1-1 and V is TRBV9, with 9 bases aligning to TRBD1. The J segment lost 6 bases and the V segment lost 4 bases, leaving 10 bases of the junction unmatched. Germline V CDR1 and CDR2: SGDLS, YYNGEE. There are 15 residues in the CDR3. Written as DNA, the CDR3 is TGTGCCAGCAGCACCTCAGGACAGGGGTTTTCTGAAGCTTTCTTT. The encoded protein is CASSTSGQGFSEAFF.

The chain couples TRBV19 to TRBJ1-2; a possible D gene is TRBD1 (5 bases). Germline assignment: CDR1 LNHDA and CDR2 SQIVND (reference sequence). The CDR3 contains 14 residues. Trimming cost V 1 base and J 6 bases, with 12 bases left between them. In DNA form, the CDR3 reads TGTGCCAGTAGTATAGGTCCAGGGATGGATGGCTACACCTTC. Its protein is CASSIGPGMDGYTF.

This clone was seen a few times. J is TRBJ2-7 and V is TRBV15, with 13 positions matching TRBD2. The CDR3 has 16 amino acids. Germline trimming cut 1 base from V and 4 bases from J; bases unmatched to any gene: 4. Germline-derived CDR1 and CDR2 are LNHNV and YYDKDF (reference sequence). The CDR3 DNA is TGTGCCACCAGCAGAGTGGGACTAGCGGGACGGTACGAGCAGTACTTC. Translation: CATSRVGLAGRYEQYF.

This clone was seen only a few times. The chain carries TRBV15 and TRBJ1-5; 8 nucleotides align to TRBD1. Germline CDR1 reads LNHNV; CDR2 reads YYDKDF (reference sequence). CDR3 size: 16 residues. The V segment lost 4 bases and the J segment 4 bases; nucleotides outside the gene matches: 9. The CDR3 spells CATSTGQGARNQPQHF. The CDR3 nucleotides read TGTGCCACCAGCACTGGGCAGGGGGCGCGGAATCAGCCCCAGCATTTT.

This chain uses TRBV7-9 with TRBJ2-1, with 12 bases aligning to TRBD1. The CDR3 spans 15 residues. Germline CDR1 is SEHNR and CDR2 is FQNEAQ (reference sequence). V lost 5 bases, J lost 8 bases, and 7 bases stayed unmatched. The CDR3 loop reads CASSSRDRGLYEQFF. CDR3 DNA: TGTGCCAGCAGCAGCCGGGACAGGGGGCTATATGAGCAGTTCTTC.